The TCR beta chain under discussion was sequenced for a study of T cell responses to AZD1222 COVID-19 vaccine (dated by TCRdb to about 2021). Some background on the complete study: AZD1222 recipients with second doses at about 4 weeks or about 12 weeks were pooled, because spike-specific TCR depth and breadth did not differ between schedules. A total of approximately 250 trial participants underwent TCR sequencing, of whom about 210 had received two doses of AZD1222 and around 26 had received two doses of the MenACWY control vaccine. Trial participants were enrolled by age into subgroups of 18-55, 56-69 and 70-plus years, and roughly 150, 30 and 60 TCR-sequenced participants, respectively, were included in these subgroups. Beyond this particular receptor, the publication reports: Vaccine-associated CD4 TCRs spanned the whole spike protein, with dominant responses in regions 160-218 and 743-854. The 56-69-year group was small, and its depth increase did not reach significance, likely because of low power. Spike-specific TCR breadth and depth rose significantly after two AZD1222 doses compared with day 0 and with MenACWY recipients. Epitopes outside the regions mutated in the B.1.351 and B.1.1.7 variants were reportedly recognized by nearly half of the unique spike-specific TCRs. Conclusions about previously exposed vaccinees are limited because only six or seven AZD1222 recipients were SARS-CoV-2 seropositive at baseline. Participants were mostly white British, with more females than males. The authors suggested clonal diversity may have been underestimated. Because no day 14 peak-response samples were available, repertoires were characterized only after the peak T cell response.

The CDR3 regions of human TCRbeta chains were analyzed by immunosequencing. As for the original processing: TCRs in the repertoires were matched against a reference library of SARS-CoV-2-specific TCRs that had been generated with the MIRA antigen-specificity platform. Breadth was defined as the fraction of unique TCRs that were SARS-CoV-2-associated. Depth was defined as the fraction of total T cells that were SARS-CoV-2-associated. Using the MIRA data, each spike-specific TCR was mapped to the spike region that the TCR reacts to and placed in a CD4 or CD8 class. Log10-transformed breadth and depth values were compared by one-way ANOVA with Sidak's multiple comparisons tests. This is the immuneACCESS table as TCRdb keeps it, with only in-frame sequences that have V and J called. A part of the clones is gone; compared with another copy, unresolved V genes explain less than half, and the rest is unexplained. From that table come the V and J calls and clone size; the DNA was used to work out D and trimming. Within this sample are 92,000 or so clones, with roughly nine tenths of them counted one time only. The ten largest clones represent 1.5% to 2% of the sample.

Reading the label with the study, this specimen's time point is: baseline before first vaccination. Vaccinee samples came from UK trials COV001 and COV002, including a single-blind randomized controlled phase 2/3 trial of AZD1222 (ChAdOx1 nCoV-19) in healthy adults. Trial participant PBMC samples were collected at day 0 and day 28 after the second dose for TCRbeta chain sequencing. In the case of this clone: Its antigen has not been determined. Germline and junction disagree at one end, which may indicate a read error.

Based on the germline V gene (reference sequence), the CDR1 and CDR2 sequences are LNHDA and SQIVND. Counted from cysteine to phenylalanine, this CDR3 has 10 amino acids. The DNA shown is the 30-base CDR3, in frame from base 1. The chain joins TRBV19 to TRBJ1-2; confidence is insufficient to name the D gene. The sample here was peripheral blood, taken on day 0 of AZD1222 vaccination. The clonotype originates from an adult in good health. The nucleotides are TGTGCCAGTGGGCCCTATGGTTACACCTTC. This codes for CASGPYGYTF.